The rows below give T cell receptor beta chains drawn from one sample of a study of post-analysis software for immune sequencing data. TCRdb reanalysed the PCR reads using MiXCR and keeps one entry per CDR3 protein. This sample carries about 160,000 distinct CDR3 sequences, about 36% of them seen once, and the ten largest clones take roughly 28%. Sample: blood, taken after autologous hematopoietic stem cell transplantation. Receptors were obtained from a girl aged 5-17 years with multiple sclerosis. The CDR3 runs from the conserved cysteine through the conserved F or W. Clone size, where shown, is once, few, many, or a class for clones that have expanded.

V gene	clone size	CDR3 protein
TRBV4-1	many	CASSHDGTGAYRGQYF
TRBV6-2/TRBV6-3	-	CASTSLSSGEQFF
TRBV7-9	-	CASSLVGGPWDYTF
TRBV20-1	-	CSGFPGLVKGSSYNERFF
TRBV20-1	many	CSASRGAEEQYF
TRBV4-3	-	CASSQDWGYTDTQYF
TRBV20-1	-	CSARTSGETQFF
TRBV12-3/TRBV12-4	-	CASRRNDRGETQYF
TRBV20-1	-	CSARGLAGLTDTQYF
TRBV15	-	CATSRQENTDTQYF
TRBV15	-	CATSDAGTGWDEQFF
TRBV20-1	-	CSAKPSGLGDNEQFF
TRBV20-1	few	CSARYGLGFEQYF
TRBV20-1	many	CSAPPGGQETQYF
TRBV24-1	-	CATSWGLARDTQYF
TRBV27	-	CASSLSGGLYGYTF
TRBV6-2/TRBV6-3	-	CASSYGRLAGWGEQYF
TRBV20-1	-	CSARLTGGALDEQFF
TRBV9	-	CASSVGLTSVGETQYF
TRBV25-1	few	CASSELSGPSYGYTF
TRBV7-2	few	CASSLDPAVNQPQHF
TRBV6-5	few	CASSYFRTSGIRETQYF
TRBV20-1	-	CSARDFVGLGNEQFF
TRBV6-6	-	CASSSPAQAYEQFF
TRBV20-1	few	CSAEKQESYGYTF
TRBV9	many	CASSVGGDYGYTF
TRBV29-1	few	CSVHSGDGEPYGYTF
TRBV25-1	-	CASRGDTAAYEQYF
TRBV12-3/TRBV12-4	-	CASSFSRPNEQFF
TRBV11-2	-	CASSLQPTANIQYF
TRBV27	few	CASSLVGGDQPQHF
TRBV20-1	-	CSAKTVSWETQYF
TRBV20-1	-	CSARVTSSYNEQFF
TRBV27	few	CASSPLGAGGYEQYF
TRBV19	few	CASSIEVSREVGEQFF
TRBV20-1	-	CSARSQGPEYF
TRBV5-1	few	CASSAAISGPRRETQYF
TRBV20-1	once	CSARPPGTSGNYNEQFF
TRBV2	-	CASSHIGQGASLMDLSNQPQHF
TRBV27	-	CASSLSGQGLNIQYF
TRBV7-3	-	CASSLTGGGNTEAFF
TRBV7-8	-	CASSLGRAREQYF
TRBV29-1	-	CSVLPETGPAGEQYF
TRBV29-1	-	CSEDTGGPAYEQYF
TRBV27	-	CASSFQGQGFPYEQYF
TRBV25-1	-	CASSEPGPSYEQYF
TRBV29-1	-	CSVEGRRLDGYTF
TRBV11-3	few	CASSLRPSAREQYF
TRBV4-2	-	CASSHNGDSTDTQYF
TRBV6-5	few	CASSYSGGPNEKLFF
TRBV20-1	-	CSAPTLRDYGYTF
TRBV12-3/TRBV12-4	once	CASSLSRGFGDAQYF
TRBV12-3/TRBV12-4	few	CASSFLPQYEQYF